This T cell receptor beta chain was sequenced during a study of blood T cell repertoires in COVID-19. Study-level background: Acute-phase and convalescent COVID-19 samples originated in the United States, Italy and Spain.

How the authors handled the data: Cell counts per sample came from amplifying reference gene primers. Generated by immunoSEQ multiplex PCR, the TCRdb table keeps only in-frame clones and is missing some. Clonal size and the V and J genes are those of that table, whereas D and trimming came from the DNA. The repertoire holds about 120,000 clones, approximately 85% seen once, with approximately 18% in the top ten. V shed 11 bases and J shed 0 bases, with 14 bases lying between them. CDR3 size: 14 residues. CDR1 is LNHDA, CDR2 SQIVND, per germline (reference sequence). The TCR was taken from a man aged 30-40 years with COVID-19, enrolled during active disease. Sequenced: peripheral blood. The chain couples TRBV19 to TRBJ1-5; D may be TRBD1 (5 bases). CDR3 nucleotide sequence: TGTGCCTCTGACCCCGACAGTAGCAATCAGCCCCAGCATTTT. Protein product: CASDPDSSNQPQHF. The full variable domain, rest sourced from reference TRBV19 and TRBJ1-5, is DGGITQSPKYLFRKEGQNVTLSCEQNLNHDAMYWYRQDPGQGLRLIYYSQIVNDFQKGDIAEGYSVSREKKESFPLTVTSAQKNPTAFYLCASDPDSSNQPQHFGDGTRLSIL.